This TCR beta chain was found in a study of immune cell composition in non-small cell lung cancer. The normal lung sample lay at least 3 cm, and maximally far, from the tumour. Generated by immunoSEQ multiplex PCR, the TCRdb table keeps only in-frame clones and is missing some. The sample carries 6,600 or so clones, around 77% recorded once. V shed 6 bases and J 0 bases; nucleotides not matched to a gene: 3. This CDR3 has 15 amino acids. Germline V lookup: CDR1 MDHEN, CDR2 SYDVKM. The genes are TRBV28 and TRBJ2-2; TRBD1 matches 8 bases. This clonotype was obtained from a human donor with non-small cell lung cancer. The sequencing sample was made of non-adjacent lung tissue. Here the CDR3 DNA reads TGTGCCAGCAGCCCGGACAGGGCGAACACCGGGGAGCTGTTTTTT. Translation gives CASSPDRANTGELFF.